A selection of T cell receptor beta chains follows, all from one sample in a study of ipilimumab plus nivolumab after autologous stem cell transplantation. Using immunoSEQ multiplex PCR, the repertoire was profiled, and TCRdb retains in-frame clones only, with some absent. The top ten hold about 2.2% of the sample, which has about 83,000 clones, 75% to 85% seen once. The sequencing here drew on PBMCs, taken in a trial of ipilimumab plus nivolumab as post-transplant consolidation. These receptors all stem from a male donor with diffuse large B-cell lymphoma. Each CDR3 is given with its conserved first and last residue. D genes are given only for firm matches. Size values are once, few and many counts, or a class for expanded clones, and some rows have none.

V,size,D,J,CDR3,DNA
TRBV7-2,-,-,TRBJ1-2,CASSSGGPDTYTF,TGTGCCAGCAGCTCGGGGGGGCCGGACACGTATACCTTC
TRBV12-5,-,-,TRBJ2-5,CASGRDPAETQYF,TGTGCTAGTGGCAGGGACCCTGCAGAGACCCAGTACTTC
TRBV18,-,-,TRBJ1-6,CASSPSRADNSPLHF,TGTGCCAGCTCACCATCCAGGGCCGATAATTCACCCCTCCACTTT
TRBV2,-,-,TRBJ2-3,CASSQDGASTDTQYF,TGTGCCAGCAGTCAGGACGGGGCTAGCACAGATACGCAGTATTTT
TRBV5-5,-,TRBD1,TRBJ1-1,CASSPVLTGGTRF,TGTGCCAGCAGCCCCGTCCTCACAGGGGGCACTAGATTT
TRBV27,-,TRBD1,TRBJ2-5,CASSRLTGEAETQYF,TGTGCCAGCAGCAGATTGACAGGGGAAGCAGAGACCCAGTACTTC
TRBV2,-,TRBD2,TRBJ2-1,CASSLAGGSAEQFF,TGTGCCAGCAGCTTAGCGGGGGGGTCTGCTGAGCAGTTCTTC
TRBV27,-,-,TRBJ1-6,CASSSGEGNSPLHF,TGTGCCAGCAGTTCCGGCGAGGGGAATTCACCCCTCCACTTT
TRBV5-6,few,TRBD1,TRBJ2-3,CASSFRYTGGGPPTDTQYF,TGTGCCAGCAGCTTCCGTTATACAGGGGGCGGACCTCCCACAGATACGCAGTATTTT
TRBV6-1,-,-,TRBJ1-5,CASSEGLEQRHQPQHF,TGTGCCAGCAGTGAAGGGTTAGAACAGCGCCATCAGCCCCAGCATTTT
TRBV7-9,few,-,TRBJ1-2,CASSWTDGYTF,TGTGCCAGCAGCTGGACAGATGGCTACACCTTC
TRBV15,once,-,TRBJ2-7,CATSRDADSYEQYF,TGTGCCACCAGCAGAGACGCAGACTCCTACGAGCAGTACTTC
TRBV29-1,-,-,TRBJ1-1,CSVEDPGDSEAFF,TGCAGCGTTGAAGATCCAGGGGATAGTGAAGCTTTCTTT
TRBV5-1,once,TRBD2,TRBJ2-3,CASRDGGGPTDTQYF,TGCGCCAGCAGGGACGGCGGGGGTCCCACAGATACGCAGTATTTT
TRBV18,-,TRBD2,TRBJ2-1,CASSPRRRGAEEQFF,TGTGCCAGCTCACCCCGGAGGCGGGGGGCCGAAGAGCAGTTCTTC
TRBV6-1,-,TRBD1,TRBJ1-5,CASSGQAPNQPQHF,TGTGCCAGCAGCGGACAGGCGCCCAATCAGCCCCAGCATTTT
TRBV5-4,-,TRBD1,TRBJ2-2,CASSLDRGFTGELFF,TGTGCCAGCAGCTTGGACAGGGGATTCACCGGGGAGCTGTTTTTT
TRBV30,-,-,TRBJ1-4,CAWSSGRSNEKLFF,TGTGCCTGGAGTTCGGGACGATCTAATGAAAAACTGTTTTTT
TRBV7-8,-,TRBD2,TRBJ2-7,CASSLERGGAYEQYF,TGTGCCAGCAGCTTAGAACGGGGGGGCGCCTACGAGCAGTACTTC
TRBV2,-,TRBD2,TRBJ2-1,CASSGSSGGAGEQFF,TGTGCCAGCAGCGGATCTAGCGGGGGGGCTGGTGAGCAGTTCTTC
TRBV6-6,-,TRBD2,TRBJ2-7,CASRLKRGESGEQYF,TGTGCCAGCAGACTGAAACGGGGGGAATCGGGGGAGCAGTACTTC
TRBV19,-,-,TRBJ2-2,CASSMAGPEAGELFF,TGTGCCAGTAGTATGGCAGGGCCCGAGGCCGGGGAGCTGTTTTTT
TRBV5-1,-,TRBD1,TRBJ2-3,CASRGQEGDTQYF,TGCGCCAGCAGAGGACAGGAAGGGGATACGCAGTATTTT
TRBV18,-,TRBD1,TRBJ1-1,CASSQTGGTEAFF,TGTGCCAGCTCGCAGACAGGGGGCACTGAAGCTTTCTTT
TRBV9,-,TRBD1,TRBJ1-2,CASSVGGQGVYGYTF,TGTGCCAGCAGCGTAGGGGGACAGGGCGTCTATGGCTACACCTTC
TRBV7-2,once,-,TRBJ1-2,CASSSFRAEWGYTF,TGTGCCAGCAGCTCCTTCCGGGCGGAATGGGGCTACACCTTC
TRBV4-1,-,-,TRBJ1-1,CASSHPLRGITEAFF,TGCGCCAGCAGCCACCCACTGCGGGGCATCACTGAAGCTTTCTTT
TRBV6-1,-,-,TRBJ1-1,CASSEASAGNTEAFF,TGTGCCAGCAGTGAAGCATCCGCGGGGAACACTGAAGCTTTCTTT
TRBV2,-,-,TRBJ2-2,CASKERARNTGELFF,TGTGCCAGCAAGGAGAGGGCAAGGAACACCGGGGAGCTGTTTTTT
TRBV5-4,few,-,TRBJ2-1,CASSSVETRGNEQFF,TGTGCCAGCAGCTCGGTGGAGACTAGAGGCAATGAGCAGTTCTTC
TRBV7-2,-,-,TRBJ1-3,CASSFTQGPLNTIYF,TGTGCCAGCAGCTTCACCCAGGGCCCATTAAACACCATATATTTT
TRBV27,-,TRBD1,TRBJ2-3,CASSRQGADRQYF,TGTGCCAGCAGTAGACAGGGGGCCGATAGGCAGTATTTT
TRBV19,-,TRBD2,TRBJ2-2,CASSPRRGGPNTGELFF,TGTGCCAGTAGTCCCCGGCGGGGGGGCCCTAACACCGGGGAGCTGTTTTTT
TRBV2,-,-,TRBJ1-6,CASSDDSTNNSPLHF,TGTGCCAGCAGTGATGACAGCACTAATAATTCACCCCTCCACTTT
TRBV7-6,-,TRBD2,TRBJ2-5,CASSLALAGQETQYF,TGTGCCAGCAGCTTAGCTCTAGCGGGGCAAGAGACCCAGTACTTC
TRBV2,-,-,TRBJ2-5,CASSGGQGTGWETQYF,TGTGCCAGCAGTGGGGGGCAGGGGACGGGATGGGAGACCCAGTACTTC
TRBV6-6,-,TRBD1,TRBJ1-6,CASSGQGNSPLHF,TGTGCCAGCAGTGGACAGGGCAATTCACCCCTCCACTTT
TRBV4-1,-,TRBD1,TRBJ1-1,CASSLLDRGQSEAFF,TGCGCCAGCAGCCTCCTTGACAGGGGGCAATCTGAAGCTTTCTTT
TRBV5-1,-,-,TRBJ2-5,CASSLRSQTAGTQYF,TGCGCCAGCAGCTTGAGGTCCCAGACCGCGGGGACCCAGTACTTC
TRBV18,once,-,TRBJ2-7,CASSPSTVSYEQYF,TGTGCCAGCTCACCTTCGACAGTCTCCTACGAGCAGTACTTC
TRBV11-2,-,-,TRBJ2-3,CASSWRGEDTQYF,TGTGCCAGCAGCTGGCGGGGAGAAGATACGCAGTATTTT
TRBV6-5,-,TRBD1,TRBJ2-6,CASRGQSSGANVLTF,TGTGCCAGCAGGGGACAGAGCTCTGGGGCCAACGTCCTGACTTTC
TRBV5-8,-,-,TRBJ1-4,CASSLVARIPEKLFF,TGTGCCAGCAGCTTGGTCGCTAGGATTCCGGAAAAACTGTTTTTT
TRBV15,-,-,TRBJ1-1,CATSRDRGRSEAFF,TGTGCCACCAGCAGAGATAGGGGAAGGTCTGAAGCTTTCTTT
TRBV18,once,-,TRBJ2-1,CASSLSSTRTYNEQFF,TGTGCCAGCTCACTCTCGTCGACACGCACCTACAATGAGCAGTTCTTC